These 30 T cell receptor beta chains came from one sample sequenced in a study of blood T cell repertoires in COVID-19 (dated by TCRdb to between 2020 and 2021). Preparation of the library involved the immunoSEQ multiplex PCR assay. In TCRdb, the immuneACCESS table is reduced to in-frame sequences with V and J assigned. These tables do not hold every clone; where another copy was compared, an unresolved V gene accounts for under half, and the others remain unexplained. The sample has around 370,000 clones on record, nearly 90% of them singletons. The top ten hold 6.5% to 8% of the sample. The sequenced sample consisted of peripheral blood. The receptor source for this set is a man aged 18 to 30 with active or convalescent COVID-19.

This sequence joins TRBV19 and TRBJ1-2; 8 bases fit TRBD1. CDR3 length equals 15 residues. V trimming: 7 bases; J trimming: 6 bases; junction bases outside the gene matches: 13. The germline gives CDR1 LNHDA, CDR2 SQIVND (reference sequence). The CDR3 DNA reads TGTGCCAGTACCAAATCGACAGGGGTCCTAAATGGCTACACCTTC. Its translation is CASTKSTGVLNGYTF.

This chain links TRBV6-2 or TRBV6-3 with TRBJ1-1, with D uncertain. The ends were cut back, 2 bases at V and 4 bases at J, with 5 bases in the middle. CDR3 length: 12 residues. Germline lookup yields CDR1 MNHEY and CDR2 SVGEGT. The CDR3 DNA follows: TGTGCCAGCAGTTACCCGGTCACTGAAGCTTTCTTT. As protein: CASSYPVTEAFF.

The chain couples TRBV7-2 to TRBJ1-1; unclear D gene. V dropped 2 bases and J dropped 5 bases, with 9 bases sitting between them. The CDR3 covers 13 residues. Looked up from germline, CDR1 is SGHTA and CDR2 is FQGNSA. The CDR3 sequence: CASSLIVATEAFF. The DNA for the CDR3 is TGTGCCAGCAGCTTAATCGTCGCGACTGAAGCTTTCTTT.

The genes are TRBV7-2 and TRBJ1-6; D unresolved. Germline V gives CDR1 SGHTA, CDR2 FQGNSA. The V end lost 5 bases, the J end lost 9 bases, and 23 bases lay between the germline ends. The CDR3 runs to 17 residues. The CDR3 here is CASSPPQWRGKGSPLHF. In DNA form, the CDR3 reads TGTGCCAGCAGCCCCCCCCAGTGGCGGGGAAAGGGTTCACCCCTCCACTTT.

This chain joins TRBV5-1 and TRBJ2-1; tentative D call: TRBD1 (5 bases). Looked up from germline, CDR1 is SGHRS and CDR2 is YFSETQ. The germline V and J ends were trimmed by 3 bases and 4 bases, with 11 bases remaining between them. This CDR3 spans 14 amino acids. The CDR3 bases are TGCGCCAGCAGCTCGGGCCACAGGTACAATGAGCAGTTCTTC. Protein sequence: CASSSGHRYNEQFF.

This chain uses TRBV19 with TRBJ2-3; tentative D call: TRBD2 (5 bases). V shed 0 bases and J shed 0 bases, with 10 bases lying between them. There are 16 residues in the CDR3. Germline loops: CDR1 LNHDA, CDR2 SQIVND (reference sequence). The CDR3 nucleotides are TGTGCCAGTAGTATAGAAGCGGCGACTAGCACAGATACGCAGTATTTT. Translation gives CASSIEAATSTDTQYF.

The CDR3 protein is CASSLSHSNQPQHF. The CDR3 DNA reads as TGTGCCAGCAGTCTGAGTCATAGCAATCAGCCCCAGCATTTT. This sequence joins TRBV28 and TRBJ1-5; no clear D. The V end was cut by 5 bases, the J end by 0 bases, with 8 bases between. CDR3 length equals 14 residues. Germline CDR1 MDHEN, CDR2 SYDVKM. The variable domain in full, with the rest retrieved from reference TRBV28 and TRBJ1-5, is DVKVTQSSRYLVKRTGEKVFLECVQDMDHENMFWYRQDPGLGLRLIYFSYDVKMKEKGDIPEGYSVSREKKERFSLILESASTNQTSMYLCASSLSHSNQPQHFGDGTRLSIL.

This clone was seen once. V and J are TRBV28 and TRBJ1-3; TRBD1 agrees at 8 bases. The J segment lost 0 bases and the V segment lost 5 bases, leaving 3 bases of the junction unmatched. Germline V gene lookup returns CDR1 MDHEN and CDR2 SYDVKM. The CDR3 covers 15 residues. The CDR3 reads CASSDQGASGNTIYF. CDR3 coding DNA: TGTGCCAGCAGTGATCAGGGGGCCTCTGGAAACACCATATATTTT.

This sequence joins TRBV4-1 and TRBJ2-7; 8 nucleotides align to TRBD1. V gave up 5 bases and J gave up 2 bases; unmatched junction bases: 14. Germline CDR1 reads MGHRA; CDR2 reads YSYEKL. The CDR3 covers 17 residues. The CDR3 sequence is CASSFRDRRLGAYEQYF. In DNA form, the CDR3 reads TGCGCCAGCAGCTTCCGGGACAGGAGGCTTGGGGCCTACGAGCAGTACTTC.

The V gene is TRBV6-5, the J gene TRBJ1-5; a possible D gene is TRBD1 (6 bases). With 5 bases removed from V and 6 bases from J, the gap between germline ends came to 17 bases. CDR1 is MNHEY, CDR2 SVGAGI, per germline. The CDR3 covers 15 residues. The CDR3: CASSTGQTLGQPQHF. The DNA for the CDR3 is TGTGCCAGCAGTACCGGACAGACCTTAGGTCAGCCCCAGCATTTT.

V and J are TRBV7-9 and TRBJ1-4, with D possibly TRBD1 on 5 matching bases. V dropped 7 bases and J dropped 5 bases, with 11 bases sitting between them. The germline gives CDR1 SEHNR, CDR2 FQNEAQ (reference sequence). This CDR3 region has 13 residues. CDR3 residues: CASNLGGNEKLFF. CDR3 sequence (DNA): TGTGCCAGCAACTTGGGGGGAAATGAAAAACTGTTTTTT.

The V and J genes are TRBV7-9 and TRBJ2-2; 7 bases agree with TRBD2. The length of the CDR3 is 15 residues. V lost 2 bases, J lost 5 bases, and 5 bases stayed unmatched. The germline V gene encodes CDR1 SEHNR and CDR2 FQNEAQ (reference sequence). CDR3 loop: CASSLIAGRTGELFF. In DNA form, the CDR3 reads TGTGCCAGCAGCTTAATAGCGGGTCGGACCGGGGAGCTGTTTTTT.

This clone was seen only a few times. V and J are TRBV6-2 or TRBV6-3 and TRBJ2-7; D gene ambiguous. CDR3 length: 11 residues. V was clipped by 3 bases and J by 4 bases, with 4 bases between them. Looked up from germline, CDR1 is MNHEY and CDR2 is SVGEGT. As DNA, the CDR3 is TGTGCCAGCAGTTATCCGTACGAGCAGTACTTC. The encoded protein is CASSYPYEQYF.

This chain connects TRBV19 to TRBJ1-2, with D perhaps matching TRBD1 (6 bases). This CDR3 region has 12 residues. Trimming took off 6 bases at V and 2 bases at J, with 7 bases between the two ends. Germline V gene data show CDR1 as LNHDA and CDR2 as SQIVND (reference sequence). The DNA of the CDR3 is TGTGCCAGTAGGCAGGGGAACTATGGCTACACCTTC. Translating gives CASRQGNYGYTF.

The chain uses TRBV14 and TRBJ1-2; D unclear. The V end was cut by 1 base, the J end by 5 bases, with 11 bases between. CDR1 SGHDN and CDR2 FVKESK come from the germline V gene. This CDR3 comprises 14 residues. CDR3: CASSQALRSYGYTF. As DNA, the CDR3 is TGTGCCAGCAGCCAAGCCCTTCGGAGTTATGGCTACACCTTC.

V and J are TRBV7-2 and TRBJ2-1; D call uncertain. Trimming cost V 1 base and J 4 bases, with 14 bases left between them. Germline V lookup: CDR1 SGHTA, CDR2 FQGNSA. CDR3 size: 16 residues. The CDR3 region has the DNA TGTGCCAGCAGCTTAGGTCCTGCGGTCCCTTACAATGAGCAGTTCTTC. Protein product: CASSLGPAVPYNEQFF.

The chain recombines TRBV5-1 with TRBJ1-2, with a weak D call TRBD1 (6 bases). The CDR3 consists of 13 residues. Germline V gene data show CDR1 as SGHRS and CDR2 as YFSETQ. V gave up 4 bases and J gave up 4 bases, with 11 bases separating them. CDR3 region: CASSPQGSYGYTF. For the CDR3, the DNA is TGCGCCAGCAGCCCACAGGGTTCCTATGGCTACACCTTC. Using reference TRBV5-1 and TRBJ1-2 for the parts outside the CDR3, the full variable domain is KAGVTQTPRYLIKTRGQQVTLSCSPISGHRSVSWYQQTPGQGLQFLFEYFSETQRNKGNFPGRFSGRQFSNSRSEMNVSTLELGDSALYLCASSPQGSYGYTFGSGTRLTVV.

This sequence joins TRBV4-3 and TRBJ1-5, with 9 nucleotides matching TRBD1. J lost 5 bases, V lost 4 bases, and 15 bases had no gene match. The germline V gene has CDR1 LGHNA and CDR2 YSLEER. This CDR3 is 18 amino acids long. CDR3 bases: TGCGCCAGCAGCCCTCAGCCCCCGGGACAGGGTGTGTATCAGCCCCAGCATTTT. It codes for CASSPQPPGQGVYQPQHF.

The CDR3 DNA reads as TGCGCCAGCAGCCAAGACCCAGGGGGCGGTTACGAGCAGTACTTC. Protein sequence: CASSQDPGGGYEQYF. This chain joins TRBV4-1 and TRBJ2-7, with TRBD1 identical over 8 bases. CDR1 and CDR2 (germline): MGHRA, YSYEKL. The CDR3 spans 15 residues. J lost 4 bases, V lost 0 bases, and 5 bases had no gene match.

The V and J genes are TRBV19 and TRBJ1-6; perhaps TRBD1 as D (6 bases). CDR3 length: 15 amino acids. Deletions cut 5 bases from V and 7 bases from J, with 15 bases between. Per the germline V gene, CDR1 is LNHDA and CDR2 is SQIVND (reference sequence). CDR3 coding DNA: TGTGCCAGTAGTCCGCAAACAGGGCACAATTCACCCCTCCACTTT. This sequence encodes CASSPQTGHNSPLHF.

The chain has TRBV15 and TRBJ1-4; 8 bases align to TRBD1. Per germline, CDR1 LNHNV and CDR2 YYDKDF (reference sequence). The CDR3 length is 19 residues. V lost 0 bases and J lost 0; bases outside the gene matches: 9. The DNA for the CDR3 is TGTGCCACCAGCAGAGAAAAGACAGGGGATTTTGCAACTAATGAAAAACTGTTTTTT. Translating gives CATSREKTGDFATNEKLFF. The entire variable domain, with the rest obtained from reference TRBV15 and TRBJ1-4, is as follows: DAMVIQNPRYQVTQFGKPVTLSCSQTLNHNVMYWYQQKSSQAPKLLFHYYDKDFNNEADTPDNFQSRRPNTSFCFLDIRSPGLGDTAMYLCATSREKTGDFATNEKLFFGSGTQLSVL.

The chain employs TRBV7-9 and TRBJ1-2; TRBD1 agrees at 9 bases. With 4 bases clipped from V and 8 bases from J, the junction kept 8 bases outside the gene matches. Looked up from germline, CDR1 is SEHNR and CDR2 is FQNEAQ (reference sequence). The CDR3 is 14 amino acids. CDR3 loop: CASSSRTGAWGYTF. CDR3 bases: TGTGCCAGCAGCTCACGGACAGGGGCATGGGGCTACACCTTC.

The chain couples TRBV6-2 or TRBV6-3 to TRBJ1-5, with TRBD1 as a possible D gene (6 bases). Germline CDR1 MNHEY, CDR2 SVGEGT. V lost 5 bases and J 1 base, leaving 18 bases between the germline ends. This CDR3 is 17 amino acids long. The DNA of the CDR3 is TGTGCCAGCAGTCAAGGACAGAACACCTTGAGCAATCAGCCCCAGCATTTT. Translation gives CASSQGQNTLSNQPQHF.

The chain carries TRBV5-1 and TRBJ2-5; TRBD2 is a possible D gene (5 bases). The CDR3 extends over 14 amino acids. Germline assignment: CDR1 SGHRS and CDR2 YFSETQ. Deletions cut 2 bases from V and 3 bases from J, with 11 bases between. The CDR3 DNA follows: TGCGCCAGCAGCTTACTATCAGCGGAAGAGACCCAGTACTTC. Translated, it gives CASSLLSAEETQYF.

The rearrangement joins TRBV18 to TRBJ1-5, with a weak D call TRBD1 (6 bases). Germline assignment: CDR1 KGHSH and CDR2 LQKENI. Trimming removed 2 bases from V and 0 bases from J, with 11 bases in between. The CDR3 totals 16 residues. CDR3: CASSPGTSPSNQPQHF. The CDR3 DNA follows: TGTGCCAGCTCACCAGGGACATCCCCTAGCAATCAGCCCCAGCATTTT.

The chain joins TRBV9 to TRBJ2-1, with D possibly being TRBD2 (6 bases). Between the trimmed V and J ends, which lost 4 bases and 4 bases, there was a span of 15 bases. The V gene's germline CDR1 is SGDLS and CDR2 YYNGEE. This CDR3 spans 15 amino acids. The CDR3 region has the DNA TGTGCCAGCAGCCCCGGACGCGGGAAATACAATGAGCAGTTCTTC. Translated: CASSPGRGKYNEQFF.

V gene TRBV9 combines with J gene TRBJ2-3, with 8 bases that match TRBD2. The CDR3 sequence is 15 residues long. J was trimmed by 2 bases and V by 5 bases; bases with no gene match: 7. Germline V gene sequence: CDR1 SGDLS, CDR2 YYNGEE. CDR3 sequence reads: CASRGGGPPTDTQYF. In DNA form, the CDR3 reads TGTGCCAGCAGGGGCGGGGGGCCCCCCACAGATACGCAGTATTTT. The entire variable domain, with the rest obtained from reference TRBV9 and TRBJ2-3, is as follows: DSGVTQTPKHLITATGQRVTLRCSPRSGDLSVYWYQQSLDQGLQFLIQYYNGEERAKGNILERFSAQQFPDLHSELNLSSLELGDSALYFCASRGGGPPTDTQYFGPGTRLTVL.

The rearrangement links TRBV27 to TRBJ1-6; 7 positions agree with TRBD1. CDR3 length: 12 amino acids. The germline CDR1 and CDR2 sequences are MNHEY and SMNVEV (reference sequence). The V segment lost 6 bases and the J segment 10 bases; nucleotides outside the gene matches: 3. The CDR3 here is CASSQGGSPLHF. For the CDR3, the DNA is TGTGCCAGCAGCCAGGGGGGCTCACCCCTCCACTTT.

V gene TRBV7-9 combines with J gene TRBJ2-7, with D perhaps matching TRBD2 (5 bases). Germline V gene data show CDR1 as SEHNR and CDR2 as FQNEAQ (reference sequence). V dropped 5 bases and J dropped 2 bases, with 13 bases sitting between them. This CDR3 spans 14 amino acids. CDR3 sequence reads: CASSPPGSTYEQYF. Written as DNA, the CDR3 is TGTGCCAGCAGCCCCCCGGGGAGCACCTACGAGCAGTACTTC.

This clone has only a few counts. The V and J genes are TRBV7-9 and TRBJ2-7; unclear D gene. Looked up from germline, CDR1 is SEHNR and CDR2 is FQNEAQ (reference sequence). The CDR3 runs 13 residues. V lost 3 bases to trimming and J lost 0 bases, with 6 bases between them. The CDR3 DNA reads TGTGCCAGCAGCTTCCCCAGCTCCTACGAGCAGTACTTC. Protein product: CASSFPSSYEQYF.